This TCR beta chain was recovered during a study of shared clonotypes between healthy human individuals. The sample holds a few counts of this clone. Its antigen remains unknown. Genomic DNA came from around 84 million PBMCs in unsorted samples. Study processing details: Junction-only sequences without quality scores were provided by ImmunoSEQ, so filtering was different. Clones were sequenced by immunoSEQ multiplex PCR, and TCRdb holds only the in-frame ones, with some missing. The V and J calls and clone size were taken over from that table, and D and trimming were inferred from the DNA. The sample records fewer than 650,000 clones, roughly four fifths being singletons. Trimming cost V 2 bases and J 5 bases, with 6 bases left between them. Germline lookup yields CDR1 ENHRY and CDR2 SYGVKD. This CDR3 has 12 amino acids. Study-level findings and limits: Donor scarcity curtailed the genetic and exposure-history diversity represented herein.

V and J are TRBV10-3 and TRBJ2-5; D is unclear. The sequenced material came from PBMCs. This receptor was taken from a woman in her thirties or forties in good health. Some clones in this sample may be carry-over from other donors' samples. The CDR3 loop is CAISENGETQYF. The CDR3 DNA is TGTGCCATCAGTGAGAACGGTGAGACCCAGTACTTC.